This T cell receptor (beta chain) was observed in a study of blood T cell repertoires in COVID-19. Study-level background: Acute-phase and convalescent COVID-19 samples originated in the United States, Italy and Spain.

CDR3 size: 18 residues. Germline-derived CDR1 and CDR2 are PRHDT and FYEKMQ (reference sequence). The ends were cut back, 3 bases at V and 5 bases at J, with 25 bases in the middle. Assay: immunoSEQ multiplex PCR; the TCRdb copy retains only in-frame clones and omits some. The sample consists of under 300,000 clones, 70% to 90% of them appearing once. This receptor was taken from a woman under 40 with active or convalescent COVID-19. Input material: peripheral blood. This chain joins TRBV13 and TRBJ2-5; the D gene is possibly TRBD2 (6 bases). CDR3 sequence (DNA): TGTGCCAGCAGCTTCTCCTCCCGACTGAGCGGGCATGCGGAGACCCAGTACTTC. This gives the protein CASSFSSRLSGHAETQYF.